The next 6 T cell receptor beta chains were all read from a single sample in a study of cytomegalovirus exposure and HLA in healthy donors. The PCR used 60 Vbeta and 13 Jbeta primers. TCRdb's copy holds only in-frame clones and misses some; the assay was immunoSEQ multiplex PCR. The sample has around 110,000 clones, less than 85% seen once. Sequencing was performed on PBMCs. The receptors originated from a man younger than 30 in good health and CMV-seronegative.

The chain carries TRBV4-3 and TRBJ2-1, with 9 bases identical to TRBD1. The length of the CDR3 is 17 residues. From germline, CDR1 is LGHNA and CDR2 YSLEER. The V segment lost 4 bases and the J segment 15 bases; nucleotides outside the gene matches: 22. The CDR3 nucleotides read TGCGCCAGCAGCCTCGGTATTGGGACAGGGTCACTGGGTATGCCGTTCTTC. It is translated as CASSLGIGTGSLGMPFF.

The J gene is TRBJ2-4, the V gene TRBV25-1; D is perhaps TRBD2 (7 bases). Germline lookup yields CDR1 MGHDK and CDR2 SYGVNS. This CDR3 has 16 residues. V was trimmed by 6 bases and J by 1 base, leaving 16 bases between them. In DNA, the CDR3 is TGTGCCAGCAGAGGGGGGGAAGGTCTCGCCAAAAACATTCAGTACTTC. Its protein product is CASRGGEGLAKNIQYF.

The chain carries TRBV5-4 and TRBJ1-1; 7 bases line up with TRBD1. CDR3 length: 15 amino acids. Per germline, CDR1 SGHNT and CDR2 YYREEE (reference sequence). Trimming at V came to 5 bases and at J to 0 bases, leaving 7 bases not matched to a gene. The CDR3 spells CASSRRQGVNTEAFF. The CDR3 DNA reads as TGTGCCAGCAGTCGACGACAGGGTGTGAACACTGAAGCTTTCTTT.

Comments on this clone: Distinct nucleotide sequences in the sample also encode this CDR3. The J gene is TRBJ1-5, the V gene TRBV7-2; 9 bases align to TRBD1. V shed 4 bases, J shed 0 bases, and the junction held 13 bases outside the gene matches. This CDR3 comprises 19 residues. CDR1 SGHTA and CDR2 FQGNSA come from the germline V gene. The CDR3 reads CASSSRGGQGANSNQPQHF. CDR3 DNA: TGTGCCAGCAGCTCCCGAGGGGGACAGGGCGCTAATAGCAATCAGCCCCAGCATTTT.

The chain carries TRBV27 and TRBJ1-2, with TRBD1 identical over 8 bases. CDR3 size: 14 residues. J was trimmed by 4 bases and V by 4 bases; bases with no gene match: 5. Looked up from germline, CDR1 is MNHEY and CDR2 is SMNVEV (reference sequence). In DNA form, the CDR3 reads TGTGCCAGCAGTTGGGACAGGAGTTCCTATGGCTACACCTTC. Amino acid sequence: CASSWDRSSYGYTF.

The chain links TRBV7-8 to TRBJ2-2; 13 bases are a match to TRBD2. V shed 4 bases, J shed 2 bases, and the junction held 7 bases outside the gene matches. This CDR3 is 18 amino acids long. Germline lookup yields CDR1 SGHVS and CDR2 FQNEAQ. CDR3 DNA sequence: TGTGCCAGCAGCTCGACTAGCGGGGGGTACCTAAACACCGGGGAGCTGTTTTTT. As protein: CASSSTSGGYLNTGELFF.